The sequence of this TCR beta chain was determined in a study of T cell responses to AZD1222 COVID-19 vaccine. The V gene's germline CDR1 is MDHEN and CDR2 SYDVKM. The CDR3 loop spans 14 amino acids. V lost 3 bases and J 3 bases, leaving 11 bases between the germline ends. Libraries were prepared by immunoSEQ multiplex PCR; TCRdb keeps only in-frame clonotypes and omits some of them. Among 95,000 to 150,000 clones listed, about 92% were seen once. The sequence was collected from an adult in good health. V usage is TRBV28 and J usage is TRBJ1-2, with D maybe TRBD1 (5 bases). Sequencing was performed on peripheral blood, taken on day 0 of AZD1222 vaccination. The CDR3 loop reads CASSFEGRDYGYTF. CDR3 bases: TGTGCCAGCAGTTTTGAGGGGCGAGACTATGGCTACACCTTC.